This TCR beta chain was captured by sequencing in a study of blood T cell repertoires in COVID-19. Profiling relied on immunoSEQ multiplex PCR, and the TCRdb table lists in-frame clones only, not all of them. The sample yields 400,000 to 550,000 clones, roughly nine tenths seen once. Losses at the gene ends were 3 bases for V and 8 bases for J; bases not matched to a gene: 3. This CDR3 comprises 13 residues. Germline assignment: CDR1 MNHEY and CDR2 SMNVEV (reference sequence). This clone was picked up one time. Material: PBMCs or T cells enriched from blood (not recorded which). V is TRBV27 and J is TRBJ1-4; 7 positions agree with TRBD1. The TCR originated in a woman younger than 30 with acute COVID-19. The CDR3 DNA reads TGTGCCAGCAGTTTCAGGGGGATGGAAAAACTGTTTTTT. It is translated as CASSFRGMEKLFF.